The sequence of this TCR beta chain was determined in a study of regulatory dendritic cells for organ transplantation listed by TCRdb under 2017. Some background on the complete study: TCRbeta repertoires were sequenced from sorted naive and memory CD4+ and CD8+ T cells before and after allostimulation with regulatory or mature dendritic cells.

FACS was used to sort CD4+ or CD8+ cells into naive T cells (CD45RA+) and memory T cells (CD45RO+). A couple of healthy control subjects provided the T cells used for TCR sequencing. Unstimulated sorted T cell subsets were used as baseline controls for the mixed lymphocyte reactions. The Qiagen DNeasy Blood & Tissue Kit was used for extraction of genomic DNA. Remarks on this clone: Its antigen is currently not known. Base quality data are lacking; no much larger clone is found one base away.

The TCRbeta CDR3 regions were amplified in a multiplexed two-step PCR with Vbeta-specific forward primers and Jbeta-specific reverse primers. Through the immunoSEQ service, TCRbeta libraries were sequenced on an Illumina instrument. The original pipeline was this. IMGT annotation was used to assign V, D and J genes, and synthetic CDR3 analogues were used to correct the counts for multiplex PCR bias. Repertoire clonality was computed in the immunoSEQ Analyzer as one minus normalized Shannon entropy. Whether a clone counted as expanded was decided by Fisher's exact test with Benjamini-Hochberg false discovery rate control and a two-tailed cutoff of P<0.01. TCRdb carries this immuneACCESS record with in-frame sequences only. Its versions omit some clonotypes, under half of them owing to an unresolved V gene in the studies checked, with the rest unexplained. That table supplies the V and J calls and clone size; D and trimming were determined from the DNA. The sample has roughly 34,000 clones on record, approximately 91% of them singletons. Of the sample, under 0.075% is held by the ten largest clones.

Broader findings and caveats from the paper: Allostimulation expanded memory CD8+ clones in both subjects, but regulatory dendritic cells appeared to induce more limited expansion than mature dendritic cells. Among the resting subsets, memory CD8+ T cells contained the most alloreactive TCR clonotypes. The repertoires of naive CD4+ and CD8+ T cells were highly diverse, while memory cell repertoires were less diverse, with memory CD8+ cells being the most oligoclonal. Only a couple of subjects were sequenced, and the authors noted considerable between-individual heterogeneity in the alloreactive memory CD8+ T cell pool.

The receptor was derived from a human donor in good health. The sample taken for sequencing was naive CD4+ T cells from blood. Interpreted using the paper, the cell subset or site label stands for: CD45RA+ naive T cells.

The CDR3 loop reads CASSGWGVETQYF. The DNA sequence is as follows: TGTGCCAGTAGTGGTTGGGGGGTCGAGACCCAGTACTTC. The chain uses TRBV19 and TRBJ2-5; perhaps TRBD2 is the D gene, with 6 bases matching. V is clipped by 5 bases and J by 5 bases, and the sequence between their germline boundaries is 12 bases long. The germline V gene (reference sequence) sets CDR1 to LNHDA and CDR2 to SQIVND. Measured from the cysteine to the phenylalanine, the CDR3 is 13 residues long. The read is trimmed to its CDR3 DNA, 39 bases read in frame from base 1.